One and the same sample provided the 23 T cell receptor beta chains below, sequenced in a study of T cells in Graves' hyperthyroidism and ophthalmopathy. Amplified regions were TCR beta CDR3 sequences from RNA transcripts. A first-round RT-PCR of the TCR CDR3 used the HTBI primer set. TCRdb ran MiXCR on the multiplex PCR reads and lists one entry per CDR3 protein. The sample shows some 250,000 distinct CDR3 sequences, approximately 15% of them seen only once. The sequenced sample consisted of blood. These receptors all stem from a woman between 35 and 50 years old with Graves' hyperthyroidism that later progressed to Graves' ophthalmopathy.

Ten or more counts support this clonotype. V and J are TRBV18 and TRBJ2-1; TRBD2 agrees at 12 bases. J was trimmed by 7 bases and V by 3 bases; bases with no gene match: 7. CDR1 is KGHSH and CDR2 is LQKENI in the germline V gene. The CDR3 loop spans 16 amino acids. This chain's CDR3 is CASSPRLAGVYNEQFF. The CDR3 DNA follows: TGTGCCAGCTCACCGCGACTAGCGGGAGTTTATAATGAGCAGTTCTTC.

This clonotype has only a few counts. The chain recombines TRBV20-1 with TRBJ2-5, with 14 bases identical to TRBD2. This CDR3 spans 13 amino acids. CDR1 DFQATT and CDR2 SNEGSKA come from the germline V gene (reference sequence). CDR3 bases: TGCAGCGCAGGGACTAGCGGGAGAGAGACCCAGTACTTC. Translation: CSAGTSGRETQYF.

This clonotype was seen many times. CDR3 bases: TGCGCCAGCAGCGTCGGGACACAGACGTCTGGAAACACCATATATTTT. Translating gives CASSVGTQTSGNTIYF. The rearrangement links TRBV5-1 to TRBJ1-3; tentatively, D is TRBD1 (6 bases). The ends were cut back, 4 bases at V and 1 base at J, with 15 bases in the middle. The CDR3 has 16 amino acids. Germline V gene sequence: CDR1 SGHRS, CDR2 YFSETQ.

The V and J genes are TRBV6-2 or TRBV6-3 and TRBJ2-1; 15 bases align to TRBD2. The CDR3 extends over 16 amino acids. The germline CDR1 and CDR2 sequences are MNHEY and SVGEGT. The V and J ends lost 6 bases and 9 bases, in that order; junction bases with no gene match: 9. The CDR3 DNA reads TGTGCCAGCAGGAACCCGGGGACTAGCGGGAGGAGTGAGCAGTTCTTC. Translating gives CASRNPGTSGRSEQFF.

This clonotype has ten or more counts. J is TRBJ2-1 and V is TRBV28, with D possibly being TRBD1 (6 bases). This CDR3 is built from 13 residues. V shed 7 bases and J shed 3 bases, with 10 bases lying between them. Germline CDR1 and CDR2: MDHEN and SYDVKM. DNA of the CDR3: TGTGCCAGCACTTTGGACAGCTACAATGAGCAGTTCTTC. Its protein product is CASTLDSYNEQFF. Using reference TRBV28 and TRBJ2-1 for the parts outside the CDR3, the full variable domain is DVKVTQSSRYLVKRTGEKVFLECVQDMDHENMFWYRQDPGLGLRLIYFSYDVKMKEKGDIPEGYSVSREKKERFSLILESASTNQTSMYLCASTLDSYNEQFFGPGTRLTVL.

The V and J genes are TRBV11-1 and TRBJ2-2; TRBD1 matches 8 bases. V shed 5 bases, J shed 6 bases, and the junction held 11 bases outside the gene matches. CDR3 length: 16 amino acids. The germline V gene has CDR1 SGHAT and CDR2 FQDESV (reference sequence). CDR3 in DNA: TGTGCCAGCAGCCTGAAGGACAGGGCGAGAGCCGGGGAGCTGTTTTTT. This translates into CASSLKDRARAGELFF.

Concerning this clonotype: A single base separates this from a much larger clone, so it may be a read error. This chain links TRBV6-1 with TRBJ1-3, with 7 bases matching TRBD1. CDR3 size: 14 residues. V was pared by 9 bases and J by 0 bases, with 5 bases of the junction left unmatched. Germline values: CDR1 MNHNS, CDR2 SASEGT. The CDR3 here is CASRQGNSGNTIYF. DNA of the CDR3: TGTGCCAGTCGACAGGGAAACTCTGGAAACACCATATATTTT.

The chain has TRBV14 and TRBJ1-3; 7 bases fit TRBD1. With V trimmed by 4 bases and J by 3 bases, 6 bases remained unmatched. Germline CDR1 is SGHDN and CDR2 is FVKESK. There are 15 residues in the CDR3. This CDR3 reads CASSPGGFGGNTIYF. The CDR3 DNA is TGTGCCAGCAGCCCAGGGGGGTTCGGTGGAAACACCATATATTTT.

This clonotype was counted ten times or more. The chain employs TRBV28 and TRBJ2-2; D is unresolved. With 1 base removed from V and 1 base from J, the gap between germline ends came to 7 bases. The CDR3 length is 15 residues. Germline loops: CDR1 MDHEN, CDR2 SYDVKM. The CDR3 spells CASSLSVWNTGELFF. In nucleotides, the CDR3 is TGTGCCAGCAGTTTATCAGTCTGGAACACCGGGGAGCTGTTTTTT.

This clonotype was seen ten or more times. The chain is built from TRBV19 and TRBJ1-1, with unresolved D. The CDR3 has 11 residues. Germline CDR1 and CDR2: LNHDA and SQIVND (reference sequence). Trimming left V 10 bases short and J 4 bases short, with 10 bases between. CDR3 residues: CATSLGTEAFF. CDR3 sequence (DNA): TGTGCCACCTCCCTAGGCACTGAAGCTTTCTTT.

This clonotype occurred many times. The V and J genes are TRBV24-1 and TRBJ2-3; tentative D call: TRBD2 (5 bases). The CDR3 length is 13 residues. Trimming shortened V by 5 bases and J by 2 bases, and 7 bases separated the two germline ends. From germline, CDR1 is KGHDR and CDR2 SFDVKD. Written as DNA, the CDR3 is TGTGCCACCAGTGGAGCGGACACAGATACGCAGTATTTT. Translation: CATSGADTDTQYF.

The chain joins TRBV7-3 to TRBJ2-2, with TRBD1 identical over 8 bases. The V and J ends lost 1 base and 5 bases, in that order; junction bases with no gene match: 15. CDR1 is SGHTA, CDR2 FQGTGA, per germline. The CDR3 is made up of 19 amino acids. Here the CDR3 DNA reads TGTGCCAGCAGCTTAAACCAGGGGGCGAGTAGGGGTTTAACCGGGGAGCTGTTTTTT. This translates into CASSLNQGASRGLTGELFF.

This clonotype has just one count. The V call is TRBV6-1, the J call TRBJ2-2; TRBD2 matches 7 bases. Germline V gene lookup returns CDR1 MNHNS and CDR2 SASEGT. The J segment lost 5 bases and the V segment lost 7 bases, leaving 4 bases of the junction unmatched. The CDR3 is made up of 13 amino acids. The CDR3: CASMTGGTGELFF. The DNA for the CDR3 is TGTGCCAGCATGACCGGGGGGACCGGGGAGCTGTTTTTT.

This clonotype was found many times. The genes are TRBV3-1 and TRBJ2-1, with TRBD2 matching over 8 bases. Germline V gene data show CDR1 as LGHDT and CDR2 as YNNKEL (reference sequence). This CDR3 region has 16 residues. With V trimmed by 4 bases and J by 9 bases, 14 bases remained unmatched. CDR3 sequence: CASSPYPGLAQPEQFF. The CDR3 bases are TGTGCCAGCAGCCCGTACCCCGGACTAGCCCAGCCTGAGCAGTTCTTC.

This clonotype was detected ten times or more. CDR3 amino acids: CASSQLPSGSYEQYF. CDR3 nucleotides: TGCGCCAGCAGCCAATTACCTAGCGGGAGTTACGAGCAGTACTTC. The V gene is TRBV4-1, the J gene TRBJ2-7, with 10 bases matching TRBD2. Per the germline V gene, CDR1 is MGHRA and CDR2 is YSYEKL. The CDR3 has 15 residues. Losses at the gene ends were 2 bases for V and 4 bases for J; bases not matched to a gene: 5.

This clonotype has more than one count but fewer than ten. J is TRBJ2-1 and V is TRBV9; TRBD2 matches at 8 bases. The germline V gene encodes CDR1 SGDLS and CDR2 YYNGEE. Unmatched junction bases numbered 4, after V lost 2 bases and J lost 6 bases. CDR3 length: 14 residues. The CDR3 bases are TGTGCCAGCAGCGTTGGCGGGAGGCGCAATGAGCAGTTCTTC. Translation: CASSVGGRRNEQFF.

This clonotype was seen more than once but under ten times. A clone one base away is much larger, so this may be a read error. Here the CDR3 DNA reads TGTGCCAGCAGCCCCGGGGGGGACGAGCAGTACTTC. Translated, it gives CASSPGGDEQYF. This chain joins TRBV28 and TRBJ2-7; 8 bases match TRBD2. CDR3 length: 12 residues. Germline loops: CDR1 MDHEN, CDR2 SYDVKM. Trimming at V came to 6 bases and at J to 5 bases, leaving 3 bases not matched to a gene.

This clonotype was observed a few times. CDR3 in DNA: TGTGCCAGCAGTTACGGAACCCAGTTTAAGTTAGAGACCCAGTACTTC. Encoded protein: CASSYGTQFKLETQYF. This rearrangement joins TRBV6-2 or TRBV6-3 to TRBJ2-5; D call uncertain. Germline CDR1 is MNHEY and CDR2 is SVGEGT. V was cut by 2 bases and J by 4 bases, with 17 bases left in between. This CDR3 region has 16 residues.

This clonotype was seen repeatedly, ten times or more. This chain joins TRBV6-1 and TRBJ2-5; TRBD2 is a possible D gene (5 bases). CDR1 and CDR2 (germline): MNHNS, SASEGT. CDR3 length: 12 residues. V was cut by 6 bases and J by 12 bases, with 17 bases left in between. Here the CDR3 reads CASRDSVQTEYF. The DNA of the CDR3 is TGTGCCAGCAGGGACTCAGTTCAGACGGAGTACTTC.

This clonotype was seen ten or more times. The chain joins TRBV28 to TRBJ2-2; 8 bases match TRBD1. This CDR3 comprises 15 residues. Losses at the gene ends were 10 bases for V and 1 base for J; bases not matched to a gene: 8. CDR1 and CDR2 from the germline V gene are MDHEN and SYDVKM. The DNA of the CDR3 is TGTGCCACCGATCGGGGACAGGAGAACACCGGGGAGCTGTTTTTT. Encoded protein: CATDRGQENTGELFF.

CDR3 protein: CASGSDSGQGNTEAFF. The CDR3, as DNA: TGCGCCAGCGGCTCGGACTCAGGACAGGGTAACACTGAAGCTTTCTTT. This chain joins TRBV5-1 and TRBJ1-1; 8 bases line up with TRBD1. The germline CDR1 and CDR2 sequences are SGHRS and YFSETQ. V dropped 7 bases and J dropped 2; count of bases not matched to a gene: 13. The CDR3 is made up of 16 amino acids.

V and J are TRBV10-3 and TRBJ2-3, with 12 bases that match TRBD2. The CDR3 totals 19 residues. J was trimmed by 6 bases and V by 11 bases; bases with no gene match: 24. Germline CDR1 is ENHRY and CDR2 is SYGVKD. Here the CDR3 DNA reads TGTGCCTCACGGAGAAGGTTCTCCCCACTAGCGGGAGGTGGGGATACGCAGTATTTT. Protein: CASRRRFSPLAGGGDTQYF.

V usage is TRBV10-2 and J usage is TRBJ2-7; the match to TRBD2 covers 8 bases. Per germline, CDR1 WSHSY and CDR2 SAAADI. The length of the CDR3 is 13 residues. The junction had 11 bases not matched to a gene; V was cut back by 10 bases and J by 6 bases. The DNA for the CDR3 is TGCGCCATTACCAGGACTAGCTGGACCGAGCAGTACTTC. Amino acid sequence: CAITRTSWTEQYF.